This T cell receptor beta chain was sequenced for a study of regulatory T cells in long-lasting Graves disease. Time point denoted: persistent/refractory GD, antithyroid drugs over 5 years with positive TRAb. The TCR library was made from RNA that had been extracted from PBMCs in TRIzol. This clonotype was recorded many times. The antigen is not known. Through Arm-PCR of CDR3 regions and iRepertoire HTBI primers, TCR beta libraries were built. Using its own MiXCR run on the multiplex PCR reads, TCRdb lists one record per CDR3 protein. Among roughly 430,000 distinct CDR3 sequences listed, around 23% were seen once. Findings and limits, study-wide: Persistent Graves' patients had lower TCR diversity than newly diagnosed ones.

Sample: peripheral blood mononuclear cells (PBMCs), taken when the disease was refractory, from a patient treated with antithyroid drugs. The receptor comes from a female donor with Graves disease.

The CDR3 region is CASSFRGLVTGELFF. For the CDR3, the DNA is TGTGCCAGCAGCTTCAGGGGGCTCGTGACCGGGGAGCTGTTTTTT. V and J are TRBV12-3 or TRBV12-4 and TRBJ2-2, with 8 bases aligning to TRBD1. The junction had 8 bases not matched to a gene; V was cut back by 6 bases and J by 5 bases. The CDR3 is made up of 15 amino acids.